This T cell receptor beta chain originates from a study of Tregs in tolerant kidney transplant recipients (dated by TCRdb to the late 2010s). For the wider study: The transplants used related donors with nonmyeloablative bone marrow transplantation, and mixed chimerism in the human trials was transient. Activated donor B cells were produced by an approximately 10-day culture on irradiated CD40L-expressing 3T3 cells in the presence of cyclosporin A and IL-4. Sorted recipient Tregs were cultured with irradiated activated donor B cells plus IL-2 for about 17 days, with restimulation on day 11. Antibodies distinguished recipient from donor cells when sorting primary belatacept mixed lymphocyte reaction cultures. Once the B cell culture was finished, the cells were sorted into two populations: CD4+CD8-CD25+CD127- and CD4+CD8-4-1BB+CD40L-. TCRbeta sequencing was used in the study to identify donor-specific regulatory T cells before combined kidney and bone marrow transplantation, and the identified cells were then tracked after transplant. Additional Treg samples were obtained from a roughly three-day mixed lymphocyte reaction with belatacept, with some samples followed by a 5-day donor restimulation, before recipient CD4+CD25+CD127- cells were sorted.

Findings and caveats that apply to the study as a whole: In tolerant patients, the expansion of donor-specific Tregs was greater than global Treg expansion, suggesting that the expansion was antigen-driven rather than nonspecific. Because only a small number of patients were included, the study had limitations, and the results will need to be validated in larger populations as well as under other immunosuppression protocols. PCR primers changed over time for some patients, so nucleotide-level comparison across those patients' samples was not possible. Although technical replication error seemed to be minimal, the question of biological reproducibility was not addressed directly. The most biologically relevant and donor-specific TCRbeta repertoire appeared to be identified by expanding Tregs with activated donor B cells.

Genomic DNA was extracted from sorted cells with the QIAGEN DNeasy Blood and Tissue Kit for TCRbeta CDR3 sequencing. High-throughput TCRbeta CDR3 sequencing, which included PCR amplification with bias correction and internal controls, was done commercially through immunoSEQ. In the paper's pipeline: Unique productive TCRbeta sequences were defined by CDR3 nucleotide sequence where primers matched, and otherwise by CDR3 amino acid sequence together with Vbeta and Jbeta genes. A sequence counted as donor-reactive if, in CFSE-low cells, the sequence had a frequency of at least 0.01% and was expanded at least 5-fold compared with unstimulated cells. Repertoire divergence was quantified by Jensen-Shannon divergence using the top 100 TCRbeta sequences ranked by frequency. For samples with multiple sequencing runs, sorting error was corrected in each run separately before the runs were combined. Not all clones reach the TCRdb copy of this immuneACCESS table, which keeps in-frame sequences only. Checked studies attribute under half of the gap to unresolved V genes and leave the rest unexplained. The V and J calls and the clone size are those of that table, but D and trimming were determined from the DNA. The sample records approximately 11,000 clones, about 90% of which are singletons. The leading ten clones occupy roughly 5.4% of the sample.

Of note for this clone: Its target antigen remains unknown. Base qualities are missing; no much larger clone stands one base away.

The time point label corresponds to: blood sample drawn before combined kidney and bone marrow transplant. The patients were a handful of recipients of combined kidney and bone marrow transplants from the ITN036ST trial, and samples were available only for these trial subjects. Healthy control blood was separated into PBMCs by Ficoll density gradient and cryopreserved, and patient PBMCs were collected both before and after transplant. Sequences were derived from Tregs from blood cultured with allogeneic cells, sampled before the transplant. This clonotype was sampled from a human patient who received a combined kidney and bone marrow transplant.

The CDR3 amino acid sequence is: CASSLADRNSPLHF. The nucleotide sequence reads TGTGCCAGCAGCTTAGCGGACAGGAATTCACCCCTCCACTTT. The chain uses TRBV11-2 and TRBJ1-6; 7 of the junction bases match TRBD1. V ends up 1 base short and J 7 bases short, with an unmatched junction base count of 1. Counted from cysteine to phenylalanine, this CDR3 has 14 amino acids. The read is trimmed to its CDR3 DNA, 42 bases read in frame from base 1. Based on the germline V gene, the CDR1 and CDR2 sequences are SGHAT and FQNNGV.